One and the same sample provided the 2 T cell receptor beta chains below, sequenced in a study of vaccination effects on CD4 cells after COVID-19. Sequencing in the ViraFEST assay came after antigen-specific CD4+ T cells had been expanded with viral peptide pools, which were used to stimulate PBMC. Once cultured for 9 to 11 days, the cells underwent separation to obtain CD4+ T cells. Every participant took two doses of the BNT162b2 or mRNA-1273 vaccine. Their antigen targets remain unknown. The assay was immunoSEQ multiplex PCR, and TCRdb's table has in-frame clones only and misses some. The data contain about 59,000 clones, about 78% of them singletons. The sequences come from CD4+ T cells from PBMCs cultured with HCoV-OC43 spike peptides, collected after COVID-19 vaccination. Subset of the sample: HCoV-OC43 spike overlapping peptide pool stimulation. The receptors stem from a human donor who received a COVID-19 vaccine.

V and J are TRBV7-3 and TRBJ2-3; 11 bases line up with TRBD2. Germline V gene sequence: CDR1 SGHTA, CDR2 FQGTGA. CDR3 length: 16 residues. Trimming removed 6 bases from V and 2 bases from J; junction bases left unmatched: 7. This chain's CDR3 is CASSELAGAATDTQYF. The CDR3 region has the DNA TGTGCCAGCAGTGAACTAGCGGGGGCTGCCACAGATACGCAGTATTTT. The full variable domain, its missing parts supplied by reference TRBV7-3 and TRBJ2-3, is GAGVSQTPSNKVTEKGKYVELRCDPISGHTALYWYRQSLGQGPEFLIYFQGTGAADDSGLPNDRFFAVRPEGSVSTLKIQRTERGDSAVYLCASSELAGAATDTQYFGPGTRLTVL.

The rearrangement uses TRBV6-5 and TRBJ2-3; no clear D. The CDR3 is 13 residues long. V lost 2 bases, J lost 2 bases, and 5 bases lay in between. CDR1 is MNHEY, CDR2 SVGAGI, per germline. CDR3 in amino acids: CASSYRATDTQYF. CDR3 nucleotide sequence: TGTGCCAGCAGTTACAGGGCCACAGATACGCAGTATTTT.